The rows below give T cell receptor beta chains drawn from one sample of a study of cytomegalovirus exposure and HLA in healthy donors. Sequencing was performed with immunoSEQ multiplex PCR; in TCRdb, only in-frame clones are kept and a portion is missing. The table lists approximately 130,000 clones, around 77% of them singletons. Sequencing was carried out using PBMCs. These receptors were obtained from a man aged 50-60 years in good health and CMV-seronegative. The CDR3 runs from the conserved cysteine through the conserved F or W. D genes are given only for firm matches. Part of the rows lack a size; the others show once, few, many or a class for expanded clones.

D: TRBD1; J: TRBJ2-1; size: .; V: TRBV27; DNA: TGTGCCAGCAGTTTTTCGGACAGGGGTGGTGAGCAGTTCTTC; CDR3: CASSFSDRGGEQFF
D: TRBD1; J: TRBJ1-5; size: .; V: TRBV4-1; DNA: TGCGCCAGCAGCCAGGCCTGGACAGGGAACAATCAGCCCCAGCATTTT; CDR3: CASSQAWTGNNQPQHF
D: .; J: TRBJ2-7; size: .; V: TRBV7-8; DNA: TGTGCCAGCAGCCCCGGTTCGGTGCCCTACGAGCAGTACTTC; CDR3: CASSPGSVPYEQYF
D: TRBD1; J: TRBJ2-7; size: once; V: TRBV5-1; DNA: TGCGCCAGCAGCTCGGACAGGGGAGACTACGAGCAGTACTTC; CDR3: CASSSDRGDYEQYF
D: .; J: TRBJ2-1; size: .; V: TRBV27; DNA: TGTGCCAGCAGTTTATCCGGGATGGGACAGCGGGGGTTCAATGAGCAGTTCTTC; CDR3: CASSLSGMGQRGFNEQFF
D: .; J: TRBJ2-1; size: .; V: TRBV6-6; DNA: TGTGCCAGCAAGGTCCGGAGTTTATATGAGCAGTTCTTC; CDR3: CASKVRSLYEQFF
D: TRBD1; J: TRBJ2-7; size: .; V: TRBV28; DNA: TGTGCCAGCGTGACAGGGGACGGCTCCTACGAGCAGTACTTC; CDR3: CASVTGDGSYEQYF
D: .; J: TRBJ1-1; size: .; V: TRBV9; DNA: TGTGCCAGCAGCGTAGACCCACAGGGGAACACTGAAGCTTTCTTT; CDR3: CASSVDPQGNTEAFF
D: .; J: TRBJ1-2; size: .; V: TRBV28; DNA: TGTGCCAGCAGTCGACTAGGCGCTAACTATGGCTACACCTTC; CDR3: CASSRLGANYGYTF
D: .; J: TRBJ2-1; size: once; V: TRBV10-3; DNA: TGTGCCATCAGCCGGACCGCTCCGGGGGACAATGAGCAGTTCTTC; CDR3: CAISRTAPGDNEQFF
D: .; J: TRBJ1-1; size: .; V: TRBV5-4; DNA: TGTGCCAGCAGCGCCCCCCAAGTTACTCGAGCTTTCTTT; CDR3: CASSAPQVTRAFF
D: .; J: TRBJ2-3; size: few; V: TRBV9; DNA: TGTGCCAGCAGCGAGGCCCCACGGGGGGATACGCAGTATTTT; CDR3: CASSEAPRGDTQYF
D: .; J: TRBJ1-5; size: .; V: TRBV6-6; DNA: TGTGCCAGCAGTTACCGTGGAGGTGCTAGCAATCAGCCCCAGCATTTT; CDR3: CASSYRGGASNQPQHF
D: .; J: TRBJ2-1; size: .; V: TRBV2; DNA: TGTGCCAGCAGTGAGGCATCCTTTGACTACAATGAGCAGTTCTTC; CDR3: CASSEASFDYNEQFF
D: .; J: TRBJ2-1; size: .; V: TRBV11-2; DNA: TGTGCCAGCAGCCCGGGGCCAGCGGGCCGGCGAGGTGAGCAGTTCTTC; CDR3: CASSPGPAGRRGEQFF
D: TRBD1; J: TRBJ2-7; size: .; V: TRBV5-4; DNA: TGTGCCAGCAGCTCGGGCTCACAGGGGGCCGGGGAGCAGTACTTC; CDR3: CASSSGSQGAGEQYF
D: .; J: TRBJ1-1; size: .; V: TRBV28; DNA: TGTGCCAGCAGGGACAGTGTCACTGAAGCTTTCTTT; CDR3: CASRDSVTEAFF
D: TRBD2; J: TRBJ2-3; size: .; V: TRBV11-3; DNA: TGTGCCAGCAGCTCTTCAGCGGGAGGGCCGGATACGCAGTATTTT; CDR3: CASSSSAGGPDTQYF
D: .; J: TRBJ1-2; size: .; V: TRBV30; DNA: TGTGCCTGGAGTGGGACATCGACCTCCTACTATGGCTACACCTTC; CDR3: CAWSGTSTSYYGYTF
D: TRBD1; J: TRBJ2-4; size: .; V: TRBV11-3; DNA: TGTGCCAGCAGCTCGACAGGGACGGAAAACATTCAGTACTTC; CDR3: CASSSTGTENIQYF
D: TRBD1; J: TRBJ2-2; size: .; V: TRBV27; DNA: TGTGCCAGCAGTCGGCTGCAAGGGGGCTCCGGGGAGCTGTTTTTT; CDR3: CASSRLQGGSGELFF
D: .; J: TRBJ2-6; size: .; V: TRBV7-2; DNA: TGTGCCAGCAGCCCTCAGGGCACTGGGGCCAACGTCCTGACTTTC; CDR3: CASSPQGTGANVLTF
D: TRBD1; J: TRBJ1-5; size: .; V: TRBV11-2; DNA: TGTGCCAGCAGTCGAGGACGGGGGACAGGGGAGCCCCAGCATTTT; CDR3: CASSRGRGTGEPQHF
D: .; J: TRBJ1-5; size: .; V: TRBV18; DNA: TGTGCCAGCTCACGCGGAGAAGGAAATCAGCCCCAGCATTTT; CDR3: CASSRGEGNQPQHF
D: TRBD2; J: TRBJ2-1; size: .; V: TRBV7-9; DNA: TGTGCCAGCAGCTTAGCGGGAGGGCGTAGAGATGAGCAGTTCTTC; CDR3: CASSLAGGRRDEQFF
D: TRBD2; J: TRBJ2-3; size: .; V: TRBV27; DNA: TGTGCCAGCAGTTTGGAAGGACTAGGGCCAGATACGCAGTATTTT; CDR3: CASSLEGLGPDTQYF
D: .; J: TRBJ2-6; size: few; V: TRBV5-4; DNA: TGTGCCAGCAGTCTCCCGGGGTCCGGCTCTGGGGCCAACGTCCTGACTTTC; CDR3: CASSLPGSGSGANVLTF
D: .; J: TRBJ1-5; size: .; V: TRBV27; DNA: TGTGCCAGCAGTCCTACTTCCCCGGGTAAAACGAATCAGCCCCAGCATTTT; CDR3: CASSPTSPGKTNQPQHF